This entry features one TCR beta chain sequence. In this sample, this clonotype turned up many times. Its antigen remains undetermined. No much larger clone is present one base from it, and per-base qualities are unavailable. This entry belongs to a study of T cells in Graves' hyperthyroidism and ophthalmopathy (dated by TCRdb to between 2017 and 2020). General notes on the study: Peripheral blood samples were taken at initial diagnosis, before any treatment was given. To identify TCR V-J signatures that set the groups apart, the researchers used a discovery cohort of 95 to 100 patients, made up of 40 to 45 with Graves' ophthalmopathy and some 60 with stable Graves' hyperthyroidism. Prospective prediction of ophthalmopathy was tested in an independent validation cohort consisting of roughly 19 hyperthyroidism patients and around 16 patients who later progressed to ophthalmopathy. The roughly 91 discovery patients were randomly divided into training and test sets at a 7:3 ratio. Thyroid tissue and blood T-cell repertoires from more than 5 Graves' hyperthyroidism patients were also compared in the study. Following sampling, methimazole starting at 30 mg daily was given to hyperthyroidism patients, and high-dose intravenous methylprednisolone was given to ophthalmopathy patients. According to the paper, TCR Vbeta CDR3 sequencing was carried out on roughly 130 peripheral blood samples, which came from under 50 ophthalmopathy, around 75 hyperthyroidism and around 17 progressor patients.

The TCR beta CDR3 regions were amplified from RNA transcripts. A first-round RT-PCR of the TCR CDR3 used the HTBI primer set with the Qiagen OneStep RT-PCR kit. Libraries were constructed in a second round of multiplex PCR, after which size selection and purification were performed. Sequencing of the libraries was done on an Illumina HiSeq2000 using paired-end 100 bp reads. Turning to the authors' computational methods: SOAPnuke was used to process the raw data, removing reads that contained adapters or uncalled bases, had a mean Phred below 15, or lacked an exact match to the constant primer or identifier. High-quality paired reads were merged with COPE v1.2.5, and unique nucleotide sequences were defined as clonotypes. MiTCR v1.1 was used to align clonotypes to the IMGT TRBV, TRBD and TRBJ reference segments. The analysis included only V-J combinations with a frequency above 0.0001, which together covered 99.2% of the repertoires. A TCS score was defined as the ratio of F50 (clonal expansion) to E x V (chaos), with BLOSUM62-based TCRdist applied between CDR3 peptides within each V-J. Welch's t-statistics and random forest reduced around 510 V-J features to about 13, which were used in a naive Bayes classifier (R e1071). TCRdb took the public reads, trimmed them with fastp at Q25, ran MiXCR for clone calling and kept in-frame beta chains. Duplicate CDR3 protein sequences are folded into a single record with the most common DNA and genes. The authors' filters were not applied to this entry. Within this sample are fewer than 350,000 distinct CDR3 sequences, with about 20% of them counted one time only. Of the sample, around 54% falls within the top ten clones.

Stable Graves' hyperthyroidism was defined as no progression to ophthalmopathy during 18 months of follow-up. Hyperthyroidism patients were aged 18 to 65 years and newly diagnosed, with disease duration of less than 2 months. Any patient with an uncontrolled infection, another autoimmune disease, pregnancy or lactation was excluded. Diagnoses were based on clinical symptoms, serum thyroxine and TRAb, thyroid ultrasound and orbital computed tomography. PBMCs were isolated from about 9 ml of fresh peripheral blood by Ficoll-Paque density gradient centrifugation. Trizol reagent was used to extract total RNA, and RNA quality was then checked on an Agilent 2100 Bioanalyzer. Reading the germline V gene gives CDR1 SNHLY and CDR2 FYNNEI. V drops 7 bases and J drops 7 bases, leaving 20 bases in between. The cysteine opens and the phenylalanine closes a CDR3 of 15 amino acids. Of the read, only the CDR3 DNA is kept; its 45 bases are in frame from base 1.

Results the study describes overall, beyond this receptor: During validation, the model predicted progression to ophthalmopathy a median of approximately 6 months ahead of onset, with around 71% sensitivity and 72% to 85% specificity. Ophthalmopathy was separated from stable hyperthyroidism by a 13 V-J signature model, with over 85% sensitivity and roughly 81% specificity obtained in cross-validation and 80%/75% obtained in testing. No statistical method was used to fix the sample size in advance, and group allocation was not hidden from the investigators. Most expanded thyroid clonotypes (frequency above 0.001) were also detected in blood, a finding suggesting that blood repertoires may reflect thyroid immune responses.

This TCR was recovered from a woman between 45 and 60 years old with Graves' hyperthyroidism. In this chain, TRBV2 is recombined with TRBJ1-5, with the D gene not clear enough to name. Sequenced material: blood. CDR3 protein: CASTQRVGEEQPQHF. The nucleotides read TGTGCCAGCACCCAGAGGGTTGGGGAGGAACAGCCCCAGCATTTT.